This T cell receptor (beta chain) came from a study of shared clonotypes between healthy human individuals. From germline, CDR1 is MNHNY and CDR2 SVGAGI (reference sequence). The CDR3 has 16 residues. Turning to this clone: One end of the junction does not line up with germline, which may come from a read error.

Measured with immunoSEQ multiplex PCR; TCRdb has only the in-frame clones, and not every one. The profile shows a few hundred thousand clones, around 77% of them singletons. The chain uses TRBV6-6 and TRBJ2-7; 8 nucleotides line up with TRBD1. The sample taken for sequencing was PBMCs. The receptor was derived from a woman aged 40-49 years in good health. Some clones in this sample may be carry-over from other donors' samples. As DNA, the CDR3 is TGTGCCAGCAGTTACTCGAAATCAGGGGGCTCCCACGAGCAGTACTTC. Translated: CASSYSKSGGSHEQYF.